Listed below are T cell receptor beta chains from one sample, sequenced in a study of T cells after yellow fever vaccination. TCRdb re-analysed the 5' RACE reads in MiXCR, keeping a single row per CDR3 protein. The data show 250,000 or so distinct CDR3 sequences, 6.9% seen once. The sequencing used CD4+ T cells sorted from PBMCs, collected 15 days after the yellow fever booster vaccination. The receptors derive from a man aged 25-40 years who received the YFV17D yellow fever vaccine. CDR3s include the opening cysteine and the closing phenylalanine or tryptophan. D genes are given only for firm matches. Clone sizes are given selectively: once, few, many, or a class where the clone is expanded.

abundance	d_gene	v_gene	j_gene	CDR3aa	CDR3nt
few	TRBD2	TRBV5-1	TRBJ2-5	CASSLEGTSWLRETQYF	TGCGCCAGCAGCTTGGAAGGGACTAGTTGGCTACGGGAGACCCAGTACTTC
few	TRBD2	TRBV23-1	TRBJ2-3	CASSQLGTMDTQYF	TGCGCCAGCAGTCAACTGGGGACTATGGATACGCAGTATTTT
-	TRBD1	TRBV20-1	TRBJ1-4	CSADRTGQILF	TGCAGTGCTGATCGGACAGGCCAAATACTTTTT
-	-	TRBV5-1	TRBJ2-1	CASSFTGSGNEQFF	TGCGCCAGCAGCTTCACAGGGTCCGGCAATGAGCAGTTCTTC
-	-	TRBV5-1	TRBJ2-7	CASSLWGSRGEQYF	TGCGCCAGCAGCTTGTGGGGTTCCAGGGGCGAGCAGTACTTC
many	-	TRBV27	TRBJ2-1	CASSPMGGGEFF	TGTGCCAGCAGCCCTATGGGAGGGGGGGAGTTCTTC
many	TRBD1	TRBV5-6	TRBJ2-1	CASRWTGGGNEQFF	TGTGCCAGCAGATGGACAGGGGGAGGTAATGAGCAGTTCTTC
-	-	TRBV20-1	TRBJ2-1	CSAGPWENEQFF	TGCAGTGCCGGACCATGGGAGAATGAGCAGTTCTTC
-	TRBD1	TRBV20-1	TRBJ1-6	CSAYDGQGQSPLHF	TGCAGTGCGTACGACGGACAGGGACAATCACCCCTCCACTTT
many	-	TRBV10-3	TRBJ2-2	CAIGIGGTGELFF	TGTGCCATCGGAATCGGGGGCACCGGGGAGCTGTTTTTT
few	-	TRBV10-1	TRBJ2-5	CASSPARSQETQYF	TGCGCCAGCAGTCCGGCCCGGTCCCAAGAGACCCAGTACTTC
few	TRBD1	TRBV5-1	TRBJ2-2	CASMSGGTGELFF	TGCGCCAGCATGTCAGGGGGCACCGGGGAGCTGTTTTTT
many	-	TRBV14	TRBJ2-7	CASSHGGQYF	TGTGCCAGCAGCCACGGGGGGCAGTACTTC
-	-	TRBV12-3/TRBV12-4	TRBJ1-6	CASSVRRRVEGTTPLHF	TGTGCCAGCAGCGTTAGGAGGAGGGTCGAAGGTACGACACCCCTCCACTTT
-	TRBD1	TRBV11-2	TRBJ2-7	CASRFAGQGRYEQYF	TGTGCCAGCAGGTTTGCCGGACAGGGTCGCTACGAGCAGTACTTC
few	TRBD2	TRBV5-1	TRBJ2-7	CASSLGRLADTYEQYF	TGCGCCAGCAGCTTGGGACGACTAGCGGACACCTACGAGCAGTACTTC
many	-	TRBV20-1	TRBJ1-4	CSAMGGREKLFF	TGCAGTGCTATGGGGGGGAGAGAAAAACTGTTTTTT
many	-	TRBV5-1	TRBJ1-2	CASSLNGPDGYTF	TGCGCCAGCAGCTTGAACGGGCCGGATGGCTACACCTTC
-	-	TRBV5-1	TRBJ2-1	CASSMDVGSYNEQFF	TGCGCCAGCAGCATGGATGTGGGGTCCTACAATGAGCAGTTCTTC
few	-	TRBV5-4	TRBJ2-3	CASSLIGGTQYF	TGTGCCAGCAGCTTGATTGGGGGTACGCAGTATTTT
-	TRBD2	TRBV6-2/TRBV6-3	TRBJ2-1	CASDTSGSISEQFF	TGTGCCAGTGATACTAGCGGGAGTATCAGTGAGCAGTTCTTC
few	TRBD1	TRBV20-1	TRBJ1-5	CSAPPGTGGFQPQHF	TGCAGTGCTCCTCCCGGGACAGGGGGGTTTCAGCCCCAGCATTTT
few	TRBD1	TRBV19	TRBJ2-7	CATWDRDGEQYF	TGTGCCACCTGGGACAGGGACGGCGAGCAGTACTTC
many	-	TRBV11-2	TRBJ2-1	CASSRDRSYNEQFF	TGTGCCAGCAGCCGCGACAGATCCTACAATGAGCAGTTCTTC
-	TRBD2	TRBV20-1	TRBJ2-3	CSASPQASGRTDTQYF	TGCAGTGCTAGTCCCCAGGCTAGCGGGAGAACAGATACGCAGTATTTT
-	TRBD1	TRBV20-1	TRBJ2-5	CSALGGQGETQYF	TGCAGTGCTTTAGGGGGACAGGGTGAGACCCAGTACTTC
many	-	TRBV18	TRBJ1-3	CASSPPGREGNTIYF	TGTGCCAGCTCACCACCAGGACGGGAAGGAAACACCATATATTTT
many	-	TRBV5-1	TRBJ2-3	CASESRRGPDTQYF	TGCGCCAGCGAATCCCGCCGCGGGCCAGATACGCAGTATTTT
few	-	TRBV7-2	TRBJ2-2	CASSLSRNRVSGELFF	TGTGCCAGCAGCTTATCCCGTAACAGGGTTTCCGGGGAGCTGTTTTTT
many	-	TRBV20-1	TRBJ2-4	CSAPWDIQYF	TGCAGTGCTCCATGGGACATTCAGTACTTC
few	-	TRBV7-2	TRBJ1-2	CASSTDTYGYTF	TGTGCCAGCAGCACGGACACTTATGGCTACACCTTC
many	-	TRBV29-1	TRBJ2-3	CSVSQPNTQYF	TGCAGCGTCTCTCAGCCAAATACGCAGTATTTT
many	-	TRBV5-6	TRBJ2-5	CASSSGATEGTQYF	TGTGCCAGCAGCTCGGGAGCCACGGAGGGGACCCAGTACTTC
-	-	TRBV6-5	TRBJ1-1	CASSYDGGGNTEAFF	TGTGCCAGCAGTTACGACGGGGGTGGGAACACTGAAGCTTTCTTT
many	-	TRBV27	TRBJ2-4	CASRGVAKNIQYF	TGTGCCAGCAGAGGGGTAGCCAAAAACATTCAGTACTTC
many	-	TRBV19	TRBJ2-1	CASATFNEQFF	TGTGCCAGTGCCACTTTCAATGAGCAGTTCTTC
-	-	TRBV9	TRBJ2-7	CASSAEGQPGYEQYF	TGTGCCAGCAGCGCCGAGGGACAACCGGGGTACGAGCAGTACTTC
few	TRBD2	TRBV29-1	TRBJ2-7	CSVGLAGNEQYF	TGCAGCGTTGGACTAGCGGGAAACGAGCAGTACTTC
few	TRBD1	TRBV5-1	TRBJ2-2	CASRARGIAGELFF	TGCGCCAGCAGGGCCAGGGGGATTGCCGGGGAGCTGTTTTTT
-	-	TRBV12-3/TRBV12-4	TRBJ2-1	CASSLKGANNEQFF	TGTGCCAGCAGTTTAAAGGGAGCTAACAATGAGCAGTTCTTC
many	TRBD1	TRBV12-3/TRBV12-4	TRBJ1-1	CASRGQGMNTEAFF	TGTGCCAGCAGGGGACAGGGGATGAACACTGAAGCTTTCTTT
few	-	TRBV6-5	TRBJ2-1	CASSYSSGLGGGEQFF	TGTGCCAGCAGTTACTCTTCCGGGTTGGGGGGCGGTGAGCAGTTCTTC
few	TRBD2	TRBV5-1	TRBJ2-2	CASSRGTSGTGELFF	TGCGCCAGCAGCAGAGGGACTAGCGGTACCGGGGAGCTGTTTTTT
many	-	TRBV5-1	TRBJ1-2	CASSSAGYYGYTF	TGCGCCAGCAGCTCGGCGGGGTACTATGGCTACACCTTC
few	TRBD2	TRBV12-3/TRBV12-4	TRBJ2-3	CASTLGLAGDTQYF	TGTGCCAGCACCTTGGGACTAGCGGGAGATACGCAGTATTTT
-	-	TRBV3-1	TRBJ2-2	CASSQLAGELFF	TGTGCCAGCAGCCAGTTAGCGGGGGAGCTGTTTTTT
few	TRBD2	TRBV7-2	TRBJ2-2	CASRALGTSGSAGELFF	TGTGCCAGCAGAGCCCTCGGGACTAGCGGGAGTGCCGGGGAGCTGTTTTTT
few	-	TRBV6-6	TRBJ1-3	CASTRVGLYTIYF	TGTGCCAGCACACGGGTTGGTCTATACACCATATATTTT
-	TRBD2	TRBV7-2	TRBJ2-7	CASSLSGSHSYEQYF	TGTGCCAGCAGCTTGAGCGGGAGCCACTCCTACGAGCAGTACTTC
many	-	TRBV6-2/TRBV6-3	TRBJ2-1	CASSYGGGGGHNEQFF	TGTGCCAGCAGTTACGGGGGGGGAGGGGGTCATAATGAGCAGTTCTTC
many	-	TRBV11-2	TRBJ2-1	CASSLGAGQFF	TGTGCCAGCAGCTTAGGGGCGGGGCAGTTCTTC
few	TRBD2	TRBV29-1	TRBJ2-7	CSVASGSGYEQYF	TGCAGCGTAGCAAGCGGGAGCGGCTACGAGCAGTACTTC
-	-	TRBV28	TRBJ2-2	CASKRVGFINTGELFF	TGTGCCAGCAAGCGTGTGGGGTTCATAAACACCGGGGAGCTGTTTTTT
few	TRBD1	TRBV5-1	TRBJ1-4	CASSTSGQPYEKLFF	TGCGCCAGCAGCACTTCGGGACAGCCCTATGAAAAACTGTTTTTT
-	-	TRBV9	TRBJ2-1	CASSVLGSEYNEQFF	TGTGCCAGCAGCGTTTTGGGGTCGGAGTACAATGAGCAGTTCTTC